The 17 T cell receptor beta chains given below trace back to one sample, sequenced in a study of long-term antiretroviral therapy in people with HIV (dated by TCRdb to 2022 to 2024). The immunoSEQ hsTCRB v3.0 assay was used at survey level resolution to sequence the TRB variable region. Drawn from immuneACCESS, this table holds only the in-frame rearrangements with V and J called that TCRdb kept. Clones are partly lost; checked studies trace under half to an unresolved V gene and leave the rest unexplained. The sample data list approximately 20,000 clones, and 75% to 90% of these were observed just once. The leading ten clones occupy approximately 9.1% of the sample. The sample in question was unsorted PBMCs, obtained 4.2 years after starting antiretroviral therapy. All receptors come from a man aged 50 to 59 with HIV.

CDR3 sequence (DNA): TGTGCCTGGAGTGTGGGGGAGGGAGGCTACGAAAAACTGTTTTTT. Residues: CAWSVGEGGYEKLFF. The gene calls are TRBV30 and TRBJ1-4, with D possibly matching TRBD1 (5 bases). This CDR3 is 15 amino acids long. Germline V gene sequence: CDR1 GTSNPN, CDR2 SVGIG (reference sequence). V was clipped by 0 bases and J by 8 bases, with 16 bases between them.

The V and J genes are TRBV19 and TRBJ2-7; maybe TRBD2 (6 bases). This CDR3 has 14 residues. CDR1 and CDR2 from the germline V gene are LNHDA and SQIVND (reference sequence). Trimming removed 3 bases at V and 2 bases at J, with 11 bases between. The CDR3 loop is CASSIQGGAYEQYF. The CDR3 nucleotides are TGTGCCAGTAGTATTCAGGGAGGAGCCTACGAGCAGTACTTC.

The chain uses TRBV27 and TRBJ1-1; 7 nucleotides agree with TRBD1. J was trimmed by 3 bases and V by 6 bases; bases with no gene match: 4. The CDR3 loop spans 13 amino acids. Germline lookup yields CDR1 MNHEY and CDR2 SMNVEV (reference sequence). This CDR3 reads CASRDRFYTEAFF. The CDR3 coding sequence is TGTGCCAGCAGGGACAGGTTCTACACTGAAGCTTTCTTT.

The chain couples TRBV28 to TRBJ1-5, with 8 bases matching TRBD1. Unmatched junction bases numbered 0, after V lost 6 bases and J lost 2 bases. This CDR3 has 13 residues. CDR1 and CDR2 from the germline V gene are MDHEN and SYDVKM. The CDR3 reads CASSRGRNQPQHF. The DNA for the CDR3 is TGTGCCAGCAGCAGGGGGCGCAATCAGCCCCAGCATTTT. Combining the CDR3 with reference TRBV28 and TRBJ1-5 gives the whole variable domain DVKVTQSSRYLVKRTGEKVFLECVQDMDHENMFWYRQDPGLGLRLIYFSYDVKMKEKGDIPEGYSVSREKKERFSLILESASTNQTSMYLCASSRGRNQPQHFGDGTRLSIL.

This chain joins TRBV11-2 and TRBJ2-1, with TRBD2 matching 14 bases. Germline-derived CDR1 and CDR2 are SGHAT and FQNNGV. The CDR3 is made up of 17 amino acids. With V trimmed by 0 bases and J by 6 bases, 4 bases remained unmatched. The DNA of the CDR3 is TGTGCCAGCAGCTTAGAGGGGACTAGCGGGGGTTTCAATGAGCAGTTCTTC. This sequence encodes CASSLEGTSGGFNEQFF.

This clone was recorded a few times. The chain couples TRBV19 to TRBJ2-7, with D tentatively TRBD1 (5 bases). This CDR3 spans 14 amino acids. Germline loops: CDR1 LNHDA, CDR2 SQIVND (reference sequence). Trimming shortened V by 1 base and J by 0 bases, and 7 bases separated the two germline ends. CDR3 nucleotide sequence: TGTGCCAGTAGTATAGTACAGGACTCCTACGAGCAGTACTTC. As protein: CASSIVQDSYEQYF.

The V gene is TRBV7-8, the J gene TRBJ2-2; no definite D call. Trimming cost V 5 bases and J 3 bases, with 13 bases left between them. Germline V gives CDR1 SGHVS, CDR2 FQNEAQ. This CDR3 has 15 amino acids. The CDR3: CASSNIWRDTGELFF. The CDR3 region has the DNA TGTGCCAGCAGCAATATCTGGAGAGACACCGGGGAGCTGTTTTTT.

The chain links TRBV5-1 to TRBJ1-2; tentatively, D is TRBD1 (5 bases). CDR1 is SGHRS and CDR2 is YFSETQ in the germline V gene. The CDR3 runs 15 residues. V was pared by 4 bases and J by 1 base, with 14 bases between. The CDR3 loop is CASSGAGGLNYGYTF. Here the CDR3 DNA reads TGCGCCAGCAGCGGGGCCGGGGGACTTAACTATGGCTACACCTTC.

This chain connects TRBV2 to TRBJ2-7, with unresolved D. The CDR3 spans 10 residues. Trimming cost V 7 bases and J 3 bases, with 4 bases left between them. The germline V gene encodes CDR1 SNHLY and CDR2 FYNNEI. CDR3 protein: CASNGYEQYF. In DNA, the CDR3 is TGTGCCAGCAACGGCTACGAGCAGTACTTC.

The rearrangement links TRBV7-7 to TRBJ2-2; possibly TRBD2 for D (5 bases). This CDR3 is built from 15 residues. Germline loops: CDR1 SSHAT, CDR2 FNYEAQ (reference sequence). V was shortened by 3 bases and J by 7 bases, with 15 bases between the two germline ends. CDR3 sequence: CASSFRGDLDGELFF. The CDR3 nucleotides are TGTGCCAGCAGCTTTCGGGGAGATTTGGACGGGGAGCTGTTTTTT.

The gene calls are TRBV11-2 and TRBJ2-7; D is unclear. The CDR3 is 14 residues long. The germline V gene has CDR1 SGHAT and CDR2 FQNNGV. V was cut by 2 bases and J by 4 bases, with 12 bases left in between. CDR3 protein: CASSLSSVGYEQYF. The DNA for the CDR3 is TGTGCCAGCAGCTTATCATCCGTTGGGTACGAGCAGTACTTC.

V is TRBV6-1 and J is TRBJ2-1; TRBD1 matches 7 bases. Unmatched junction bases numbered 12, after V lost 4 bases and J lost 3 bases. Germline V CDR1 and CDR2: MNHNS, SASEGT. This CDR3 has 17 amino acids. The CDR3 here is CASSALGWTGYYNEQFF. CDR3 nucleotides: TGTGCCAGCAGTGCTCTAGGATGGACAGGATACTACAATGAGCAGTTCTTC.

The V call is TRBV2, the J call TRBJ2-7; 8 positions match TRBD1. The CDR3 loop spans 13 amino acids. The V segment lost 2 bases and the J segment 5 bases; nucleotides outside the gene matches: 2. Germline lookup yields CDR1 SNHLY and CDR2 FYNNEI. CDR3 in amino acids: CASSEWTGNEQYF. Written as DNA, the CDR3 is TGTGCCAGCAGTGAATGGACAGGGAACGAGCAGTACTTC.

The chain employs TRBV30 and TRBJ1-2; D gene unclear. V lost 2 bases, J lost 5 bases, and 9 bases lay in between. This CDR3 comprises 12 residues. Germline V gene data show CDR1 as GTSNPN and CDR2 as SVGIG (reference sequence). The CDR3 coding sequence is TGTGCCTGGAGTCGCCAGCATTATGGCTACACCTTC. Translation gives CAWSRQHYGYTF. Combining the CDR3 with reference TRBV30 and TRBJ1-2 gives the whole variable domain SQTIHQWPATLVQPVGSPLSLECTVEGTSNPNLYWYRQAAGRGLQLLFYSVGIGQISSEVPQNLSASRPQDRQFILSSKKLLLSDSGFYLCAWSRQHYGYTFGSGTRLTVV.

The rearrangement joins TRBV9 to TRBJ2-4; perhaps D is TRBD1 or TRBD2 (5 bases each). CDR3 length equals 16 residues. Germline V gene sequence: CDR1 SGDLS, CDR2 YYNGEE. With 3 bases removed from V and 2 bases from J, the gap between germline ends came to 15 bases. This CDR3 is CASSASIGTPKNIQYF. The CDR3 DNA reads TGTGCCAGCAGCGCCTCGATCGGGACGCCCAAAAACATTCAGTACTTC.

The chain recombines TRBV29-1 with TRBJ2-2, with a weak D call TRBD1 (5 bases). Trimming took 4 bases from V and 5 from J, leaving 8 bases between them. Germline CDR1 and CDR2: SQVTM and ANQGSEA. The CDR3 runs to 12 residues. CDR3: CSVVPGTGELFF. The CDR3 nucleotides read TGCAGCGTTGTACCAGGGACCGGGGAGCTGTTTTTT.

This chain uses TRBV5-6 with TRBJ2-1, with 8 positions matching TRBD2. Trimming at V came to 7 bases and at J to 4 bases, leaving 7 bases not matched to a gene. Germline V gene data show CDR1 as SGHDT and CDR2 as YYEEEE. The CDR3 length is 14 residues. For the CDR3, the DNA is TGTGCCAGCTTGAGCGGGGGTGGGTACAATGAGCAGTTCTTC. Translation: CASLSGGGYNEQFF.